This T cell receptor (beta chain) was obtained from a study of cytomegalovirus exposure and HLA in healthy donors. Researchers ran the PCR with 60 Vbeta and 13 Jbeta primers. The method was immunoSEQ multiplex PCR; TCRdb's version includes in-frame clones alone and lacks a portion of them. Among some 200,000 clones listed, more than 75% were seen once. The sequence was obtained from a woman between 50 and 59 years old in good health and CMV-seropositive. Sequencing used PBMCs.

Here the CDR3 reads CSVLPHSAGELFF. The CDR3 nucleotides read TGCAGCGTTCTTCCCCACTCTGCCGGGGAGCTGTTTTTT. The chain recombines TRBV29-1 with TRBJ2-2, with D hard to call. This CDR3 contains 13 residues. Trimming shortened V by 5 bases and J by 6 bases, and 13 bases separated the two germline ends. The germline V gene has CDR1 SQVTM and CDR2 ANQGSEA.